Below, 26 T cell receptor beta chains from the same sample are listed, as sequenced in a study of T cells after yellow fever vaccination. TCRdb processed the 5' RACE reads anew with MiXCR; each CDR3 protein has one entry. The sample lists over 45,000 distinct CDR3 sequences, approximately 5.7% occurring once. This specimen was PBMCs, either bulk or a sorted T-cell subset (CD4+, CD8+, memory, or dextramer-sorted; not recorded which), taken on the day of the yellow fever booster vaccination. All receptors derive from a man between 18 and 29 years old who received the YFV17D yellow fever vaccine.

This clonotype has a count of ten or more. The chain links TRBV7-8 to TRBJ2-2; TRBD1 aligns across 10 bases. V shed 6 bases, J shed 5 bases, and the junction held 9 bases outside the gene matches. CDR1 and CDR2 from the germline V gene are SGHVS and FQNEAQ. The CDR3 extends over 16 amino acids. CDR3 in DNA: TGTGCCAGCAGTTCGACAGGGGGCTTGTGGACCGGGGAGCTGTTTTTT. This encodes CASSSTGGLWTGELFF.

The chain has TRBV20-1 and TRBJ1-3; tentative D call: TRBD1 (5 bases). The CDR3 contains 15 residues. Germline CDR1 and CDR2: DFQATT and SNEGSKA (reference sequence). V was trimmed by 1 base and J by 0 bases, leaving 10 bases between them. The CDR3 sequence is CSARGLGDSGNTIYF. As DNA, the CDR3 is TGCAGTGCTAGAGGCCTGGGGGACTCTGGAAACACCATATATTTT.

On this clonotype itself: This may be a read error, as it is one base from a much larger clone. The chain has TRBV7-6 and TRBJ2-3, with D possibly called TRBD1 or TRBD2 (6 bases each). Trimming took off 7 bases at V and 1 base at J, with 21 bases between the two ends. The CDR3 is 17 residues long. In germline, CDR1 is SGHVS, CDR2 FNYEAQ. The CDR3 region has the DNA TGTGCCAGCAACTCGGGGGCAGGGCTCAAGGGCACAGATACGCAGTATTTT. Protein sequence: CASNSGAGLKGTDTQYF.

The chain uses TRBV6-1 and TRBJ1-5; a weak D match, TRBD1 (5 bases). CDR1 MNHNS and CDR2 SASEGT come from the germline V gene. The CDR3 contains 15 residues. The ends were cut back, 7 bases at V and 7 bases at J, with 20 bases in the middle. CDR3 sequence: CASTPPGSGGQPQHF. The CDR3 DNA follows: TGTGCCAGCACCCCCCCGGGGAGCGGGGGACAGCCCCAGCATTTT.

This clonotype showed up many times. The V gene is TRBV10-2, the J gene TRBJ1-1, with D possibly being TRBD1 (5 bases). CDR3 size: 14 residues. V was clipped by 0 bases and J by 9 bases, with 14 bases between them. Germline CDR1 and CDR2: WSHSY and SAAADI. The CDR3 region has the DNA TGCGCCAGCAGTGAGTCTTCGGGGCAGGCAAAAGCTTTCTTT. It translates to CASSESSGQAKAFF.

The sample holds many counts of this clonotype. The rearrangement joins TRBV7-2 to TRBJ2-5; D possibly matches TRBD1 or TRBD2 (5 bases each). The length of the CDR3 is 14 residues. The germline V gene has CDR1 SGHTA and CDR2 FQGNSA. Trimming shortened V by 0 bases and J by 3 bases, and 8 bases separated the two germline ends. CDR3 sequence (DNA): TGTGCCAGCAGCTTAGCGGGGCGGGAAGAGACCCAGTACTTC. Translated, it gives CASSLAGREETQYF.

The CDR3 DNA reads TGCGCCAGCAGCCCCTCGATGGGGGGGAACACCGGGGAGCTGTTTTTT. Amino acid sequence: CASSPSMGGNTGELFF. The chain has TRBV5-1 and TRBJ2-2; possible D gene TRBD2, 6 bases. This CDR3 region has 16 residues. Germline lookup yields CDR1 SGHRS and CDR2 YFSETQ. The ends were cut back, 4 bases at V and 1 base at J, with 14 bases in the middle.

This clonotype was detected many times. The chain is built from TRBV7-3 and TRBJ2-5; perhaps TRBD2 as D (5 bases). Germline V gene lookup returns CDR1 SGHTA and CDR2 FQGTGA. Trimming left V 2 bases short and J 1 base short, with 8 bases between. The CDR3 runs to 14 residues. DNA for the CDR3: TGTGCCAGCAGCTTAGAAGCGGCCCAAGAGACCCAGTACTTC. Protein sequence: CASSLEAAQETQYF.

A remark on this clonotype: A much larger clone differs by one base, so this may be a read error. This chain joins TRBV20-1 and TRBJ2-3; possibly TRBD2 for D (6 bases). Germline values: CDR1 DFQATT, CDR2 SNEGSKA (reference sequence). The CDR3 has 12 residues. Trimming took off 7 bases at V and 6 bases at J, with 14 bases between the two ends. CDR3 amino acids: CSGSSALDTQYF. CDR3 nucleotide sequence: TGCAGTGGTTCTAGCGCTTTGGATACGCAGTATTTT.

In its sample, this clonotype was seen many times. The chain employs TRBV28 and TRBJ2-3; perhaps TRBD1 as D (6 bases). CDR3 length equals 12 residues. CDR1 MDHEN and CDR2 SYDVKM come from the germline V gene. Trimming took 7 bases from V and 6 from J, leaving 11 bases between them. The DNA of the CDR3 is TGTGCCAGCATCGGTCAGGGGGATACGCAGTATTTT. It codes for CASIGQGDTQYF.

The genes are TRBV5-4 and TRBJ2-1, with unresolved D. V lost 2 bases and J 5 bases, leaving 5 bases between the germline ends. The CDR3 extends over 12 amino acids. Germline V gives CDR1 SGHNT, CDR2 YYREEE (reference sequence). CDR3 DNA sequence: TGTGCCAGCAGCTTACGGGACAATGAGCAGTTCTTC. This codes for CASSLRDNEQFF.

This clonotype was recorded many times. The chain combines TRBV5-6 with TRBJ2-1; unclear D gene. V was cut by 4 bases and J by 7 bases, with 21 bases left in between. Germline V CDR1 and CDR2: SGHDT, YYEEEE. The CDR3 consists of 16 residues. In DNA form, the CDR3 reads TGTGCCAGCAGCCTGGCCTATCGGTGGTTGGGAAATGAGCAGTTCTTC. Protein sequence: CASSLAYRWLGNEQFF.

This clonotype has a handful of counts. V and J are TRBV7-9 and TRBJ2-3, with TRBD2 identical over 9 bases. Germline V gives CDR1 SEHNR, CDR2 FQNEAQ (reference sequence). V shed 1 base, J shed 0 bases, and the junction held 2 bases outside the gene matches. The CDR3 has 16 residues. CDR3 nucleotide sequence: TGTGCCAGCAGCTTAGGGACTAGCGTAAGCACAGATACGCAGTATTTT. Translating gives CASSLGTSVSTDTQYF. Filled out from reference TRBV7-9 and TRBJ2-3, the complete variable domain reads DTGVSQNPRHKITKRGQNVTFRCDPISEHNRLYWYRQTLGQGPEFLTYFQNEAQLEKSRLLSDRFSAERPKGSFSTLEIQRTEQGDSAMYLCASSLGTSVSTDTQYFGPGTRLTVL.

This clonotype was found a few times. J is TRBJ1-2 and V is TRBV12-3 or TRBV12-4; TRBD1 aligns across 10 bases. The CDR3 consists of 16 residues. Trimming cost V 5 bases and J 4 bases; bases outside gene matches: 10. The CDR3 DNA follows: TGTGCCAGCAGTCTAGGACAGGGGGTATCCGGCTATGGCTACACCTTC. Its translation is CASSLGQGVSGYGYTF.

This clonotype was observed many times. The CDR3 DNA follows: TGTGCCAGCAGTTACAACTCCGCCTTCGAGCAGTACTTC. Translated: CASSYNSAFEQYF. V and J are TRBV6-5 and TRBJ2-7; D is unresolved. CDR1 and CDR2 (germline): MNHEY, SVGAGI. CDR3 length: 13 residues. V lost 2 bases, J lost 6 bases, and 11 bases lay in between.

The rearrangement uses TRBV30 and TRBJ2-1, with 8 bases lining up with TRBD2. Germline V CDR1 and CDR2: GTSNPN, SVGIG (reference sequence). The junction had 10 bases not matched to a gene; V was cut back by 0 bases and J by 3 bases. This CDR3 is 17 amino acids long. The CDR3 nucleotides are TGTGCCTGGAGTGTACAAGCGGGGGCTGGACACTACAATGAGCAGTTCTTC. Amino acids: CAWSVQAGAGHYNEQFF.

This chain links TRBV6-2 or TRBV6-3 with TRBJ2-1; 10 bases agree with TRBD2. This CDR3 is 15 amino acids long. The V gene end was trimmed by 5 bases and the J gene end by 6 bases; junction bases not matched to a gene: 7. Germline V gives CDR1 MNHEY, CDR2 SVGEGT. The CDR3 DNA sequence: TGTGCCAGCAGTCTCATAGCGGGGGGTCTCAATGAGCAGTTCTTC. It yields the protein CASSLIAGGLNEQFF.

This clonotype was picked up many times. The V gene is TRBV12-3 or TRBV12-4, the J gene TRBJ2-1, with a possible D match to TRBD2 (6 bases). The V and J ends lost 4 bases and 5 bases respectively, with 12 bases between them. CDR3 size: 14 residues. The CDR3 DNA is TGTGCCAGCAGTTCGGGGACTCTCAACAATGAGCAGTTCTTC. Encoded protein: CASSSGTLNNEQFF.

This clonotype was picked up a small number of times. V usage is TRBV6-2 or TRBV6-3 and J usage is TRBJ2-1; 9 nucleotides agree with TRBD2. The CDR3 has 15 amino acids. The V gene's germline CDR1 is MNHEY and CDR2 SVGEGT. The trim removed 2 bases at V and 10 bases at J, leaving 9 bases unmatched. DNA for the CDR3: TGTGCCAGCAGTTACGGTGGCGGGGGGGCTGGGGAGCAGTTCTTC. Protein sequence: CASSYGGGGAGEQFF.

This chain joins TRBV15 and TRBJ2-3; D remains ambiguous. Germline CDR1 is LNHNV and CDR2 is YYDKDF (reference sequence). This CDR3 is built from 12 residues. Between the trimmed V and J ends, which lost 3 bases and 2 bases, there was a span of 3 bases. CDR3 DNA: TGTGCCACCAGCAGTATCACAGATACGCAGTATTTT. This sequence encodes CATSSITDTQYF.

This clonotype has at least ten counts. The rearrangement joins TRBV11-3 to TRBJ2-1; TRBD1 matches at 10 bases. This CDR3 comprises 17 residues. The junction had 12 bases not matched to a gene; V was cut back by 5 bases and J by 5 bases. CDR1 and CDR2 from the germline V gene are SGHNT and YENEEA. This chain's CDR3 is CASSLLTGGLTNNEQFF. CDR3 bases: TGTGCCAGCAGCCTCTTGACAGGGGGCCTCACCAACAATGAGCAGTTCTTC.

This rearrangement joins TRBV9 to TRBJ1-2; no definite D call. V lost 4 bases, J lost 8 bases, and 12 bases lay in between. Germline V gives CDR1 SGDLS, CDR2 YYNGEE. The length of the CDR3 is 12 residues. The CDR3 protein is CASSSQGKGYTF. The CDR3 DNA reads TGTGCCAGCAGCTCCCAAGGGAAAGGCTACACCTTC. The full variable domain, with the rest looked up from reference TRBV9 and TRBJ1-2, is DSGVTQTPKHLITATGQRVTLRCSPRSGDLSVYWYQQSLDQGLQFLIQYYNGEERAKGNILERFSAQQFPDLHSELNLSSLELGDSALYFCASSSQGKGYTFGSGTRLTVV.

This clonotype was recorded a few times. The gene calls are TRBV18 and TRBJ2-7, with unresolved D. CDR3 length equals 13 residues. Germline lookup yields CDR1 KGHSH and CDR2 LQKENI. The ends were cut back, 2 bases at V and 2 bases at J, with 7 bases in the middle. CDR3 DNA sequence: TGTGCCAGCTCACCAGGGTCTGCCTACGAGCAGTACTTC. Its protein is CASSPGSAYEQYF.

The sample holds many counts of this clonotype. This chain links TRBV20-1 with TRBJ2-1; 11 nucleotides line up with TRBD2. Germline V lookup: CDR1 DFQATT, CDR2 SNEGSKA (reference sequence). J lost 5 bases, V lost 7 bases, and 7 bases had no gene match. This CDR3 is 14 amino acids long. CDR3 nucleotides: TGCAGTGGACCGGGACTAGCGGAGCACAATGAGCAGTTCTTC. Protein sequence: CSGPGLAEHNEQFF.

This clonotype was detected only a few times. This chain joins TRBV6-6 and TRBJ2-1; D gene ambiguous. V was shortened by 0 bases and J by 2 bases, with 11 bases between the two germline ends. This CDR3 has 16 residues. The V gene's germline CDR1 is MNHNY and CDR2 SVGAGI (reference sequence). The CDR3 spells CASSYSPADPYNEQFF. CDR3 bases: TGTGCCAGCAGTTACTCCCCGGCGGACCCCTACAATGAGCAGTTCTTC.

The table lists this clonotype with many counts. The chain recombines TRBV9 with TRBJ2-3, with 7 bases fitting TRBD1. Germline CDR1 and CDR2: SGDLS and YYNGEE. J lost 2 bases, V lost 3 bases, and 6 bases had no gene match. This CDR3 has 15 residues. The CDR3 DNA sequence: TGTGCCAGCAGCGCCGACAGGGAATACACAGATACGCAGTATTTT. It codes for CASSADREYTDTQYF.